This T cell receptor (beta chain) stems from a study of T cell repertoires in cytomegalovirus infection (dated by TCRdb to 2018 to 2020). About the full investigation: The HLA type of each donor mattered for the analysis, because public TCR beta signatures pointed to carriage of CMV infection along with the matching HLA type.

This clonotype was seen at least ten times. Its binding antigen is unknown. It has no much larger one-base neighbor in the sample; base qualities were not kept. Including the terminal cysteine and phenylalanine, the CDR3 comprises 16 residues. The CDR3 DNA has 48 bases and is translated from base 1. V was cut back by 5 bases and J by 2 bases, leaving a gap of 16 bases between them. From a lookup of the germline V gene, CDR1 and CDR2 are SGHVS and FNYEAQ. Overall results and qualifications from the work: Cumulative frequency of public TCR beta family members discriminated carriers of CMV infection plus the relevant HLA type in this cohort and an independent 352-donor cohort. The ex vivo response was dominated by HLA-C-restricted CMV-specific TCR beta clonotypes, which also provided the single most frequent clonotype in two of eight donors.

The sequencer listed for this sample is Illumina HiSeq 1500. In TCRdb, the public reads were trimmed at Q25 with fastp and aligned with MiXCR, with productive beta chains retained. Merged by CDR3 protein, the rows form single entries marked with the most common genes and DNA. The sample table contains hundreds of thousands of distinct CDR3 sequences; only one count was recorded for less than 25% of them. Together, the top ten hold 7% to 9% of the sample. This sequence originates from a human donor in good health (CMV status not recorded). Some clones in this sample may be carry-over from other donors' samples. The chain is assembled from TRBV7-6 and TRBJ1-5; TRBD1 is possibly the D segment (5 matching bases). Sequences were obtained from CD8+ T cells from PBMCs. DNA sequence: TGTGCCAGCAGCCCAAGATCTGGGGGGGGCAATCAGCCCCAGCATTTT. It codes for CASSPRSGGGNQPQHF.